This T cell receptor beta chain was captured by sequencing in a study of T-cell reconstitution after alpha-beta-depleted transplantation in children. Unique molecular identifiers were incorporated during preparation of the TCRbeta library. TCRdb reprocessed the PCR reads with MiXCR, giving one entry per CDR3 protein. Among about 580,000 distinct CDR3 sequences listed, roughly 23% were seen once. After removal of 2 bases from V and 2 bases from J, the junction contained 8 bases not matched to a gene. CDR1 KGHDR and CDR2 SFDVKD come from the germline V gene. This CDR3 has 17 residues. Overall study results and limits: At the one-year point after transplant, T-cell counts and TCRbeta diversity were found to come mostly from T cells that had been newly produced.

This clonotype was seen many times. Its antigen is as yet unknown. The receptor was isolated from a boy in the first two years of life who had a stem cell transplant for acute myeloid leukemia, so the T cells may come from the graft donor. The sample was PBMCs, mostly from graft donor cells, taken 360 days after TCRalphabeta/CD19-depleted stem cell transplant. This chain links TRBV24-1 with TRBJ2-1, with 7 bases lining up with TRBD2. Here the CDR3 reads CATSDSTALAPYNEQFF. CDR3 DNA: TGTGCCACCAGTGATTCCACGGCACTAGCGCCCTACAATGAGCAGTTCTTC.